Following are 30 T cell receptor beta chains from one sample sequenced in a study of T and B cells in COVID-19 patients. TRB rearrangements were amplified by multiplex PCR with BIOMED2 TRB-A/B primers. Each CDR3 protein is one row after TCRdb ran MiXCR on the multiplex PCR reads. The sample shows roughly 5,400 distinct CDR3 sequences, roughly 30% of them seen only once. Each TRB amplification used roughly 240-550 ng of genomic DNA from blood. Source material: blood. Source of these receptors: a human donor with active COVID-19.

V gene TRBV7-6 combines with J gene TRBJ1-1; no definite D call. The length of the CDR3 is 16 residues. V was pared by 4 bases and J by 1 base, with 16 bases between. Germline V lookup: CDR1 SGHVS, CDR2 FNYEAQ. The CDR3 bases are TGTGCCAGCAGCTACGGACCGGTGTCGGGGAACACTGAAGCTTTCTTT. This translates into CASSYGPVSGNTEAFF.

This clonotype showed up just a few times. This chain joins TRBV5-4 and TRBJ1-3; D is unclear. V was clipped by 4 bases and J by 4 bases, with 15 bases between them. The CDR3 is made up of 15 amino acids. Germline lookup yields CDR1 SGHNT and CDR2 YYREEE (reference sequence). DNA for the CDR3: TGTGCCAGCAGCCCGACCACGGGGAACGGAAACACCATATATTTT. Encoded protein: CASSPTTGNGNTIYF.

This clonotype occurred a few times. V is TRBV11-1 and J is TRBJ2-5, with a tentative D call TRBD2 (7 bases). This CDR3 has 15 amino acids. Germline V gene lookup returns CDR1 SGHAT and CDR2 FQDESV (reference sequence). Deletions cut 5 bases from V and 1 base from J, with 14 bases between. CDR3 region: CASSRGGGSQETQYF. Written as DNA, the CDR3 is TGTGCCAGCAGCCGAGGGGGAGGGTCCCAAGAGACCCAGTACTTC.

This clonotype was counted many times. The chain couples TRBV6-2 or TRBV6-3 to TRBJ1-1; D not resolved. CDR1 and CDR2 (germline): MNHEY, SVGEGT. The CDR3 consists of 15 residues. Trimming removed 2 bases from V and 4 bases from J, with 14 bases in between. The CDR3 nucleotides read TGTGCCAGCAGTTACGGGTCGCTCGGGAGCACTGAAGCTTTCTTT. It codes for CASSYGSLGSTEAFF.

The V call is TRBV28, the J call TRBJ1-2; D is unresolved. The ends were cut back, 2 bases at V and 8 bases at J, with 12 bases in the middle. Germline CDR1 is MDHEN and CDR2 is SYDVKM. The CDR3 has 13 amino acids. The CDR3 region is CASSLGRIRGYTF. The CDR3 nucleotides read TGTGCCAGCAGTTTAGGGCGTATCCGGGGCTACACCTTC.

By share, this clonotype counts as medium-sized. The V gene is TRBV7-6, the J gene TRBJ2-1; D is unclear. The CDR3 has 12 amino acids. Germline-derived CDR1 and CDR2 are SGHVS and FNYEAQ. Trimming took off 0 bases at V and 4 bases at J, with 1 base between the two ends. Here the CDR3 reads CASSLAYNEQFF. The DNA of the CDR3 is TGTGCCAGCAGCTTAGCATACAATGAGCAGTTCTTC.

This chain uses TRBV6-1 with TRBJ1-3; D not resolved. The CDR3 runs 15 residues. Trimming took 4 bases from V and 0 from J, leaving 10 bases between them. Germline loops: CDR1 MNHNS, CDR2 SASEGT. CDR3 region: CASSGGTYSGNTIYF. DNA of the CDR3: TGTGCCAGCAGTGGTGGAACGTACTCTGGAAACACCATATATTTT.

This clonotype is judged medium-sized. A junction end diverges from the germline sequence, so it may reflect a read error. This chain links TRBV12-3 or TRBV12-4 with TRBJ1-5; D remains ambiguous. The CDR3 totals 13 residues. The chain's CDR3 is CASRLGGNQPQHF. CDR3 bases: TGTGCCAGCAGGTTAGGCGGCAATCAGCCCCAGCATTTT.

The chain employs TRBV12-5 and TRBJ2-5; TRBD2 matches 15 bases. Germline-derived CDR1 and CDR2 are LGHNT and FRNRAP. Trimming took 3 bases from V and 2 from J; bases not matched to a gene: 1. The CDR3 spans 16 residues. CDR3 region: CASGLGTSGGQETQYF. CDR3 DNA: TGTGCTAGTGGTTTAGGGACTAGCGGGGGGCAAGAGACCCAGTACTTC.

The V call is TRBV4-3, the J call TRBJ2-7; a possible D gene is TRBD1 (5 bases). Germline V lookup: CDR1 LGHNA, CDR2 YSLEER. The germline V and J ends were trimmed by 4 bases and 2 bases, with 12 bases remaining between them. The CDR3 consists of 14 residues. This chain's CDR3 is CASSLDRNAYEQYF. CDR3 DNA: TGCGCCAGCAGCCTCGACAGAAACGCCTACGAGCAGTACTTC.

By share, this clonotype counts as large (0.1 to 1%). The chain carries TRBV6-5 and TRBJ1-2; 9 bases match TRBD1. Germline trimming cut 5 bases from V and 4 bases from J; bases unmatched to any gene: 11. CDR1 and CDR2 (germline): MNHEY, SVGAGI. The CDR3 spans 16 residues. Here the CDR3 DNA reads TGTGCCAGCAGTCCAGTCACCGGGACAGGGACCTATGGCTACACCTTC. Translating gives CASSPVTGTGTYGYTF.

The chain's CDR3 is CASSLTDNEQFF. In DNA form, the CDR3 reads TGTGCCAGCAGCTTGACAGACAATGAGCAGTTCTTC. The chain combines TRBV7-2 with TRBJ2-1, with D maybe TRBD1 (5 bases). Germline V gene sequence: CDR1 SGHTA, CDR2 FQGNSA. The germline V and J ends were trimmed by 3 bases and 5 bases, with 5 bases remaining between them. The CDR3 is 12 amino acids.

By sample share, this clonotype is medium-sized. The chain uses TRBV12-3 or TRBV12-4 and TRBJ1-1; 11 nucleotides match TRBD1. The CDR3 totals 16 residues. With 9 bases clipped from V and 1 base from J, the junction kept 10 bases outside the gene matches. CDR3 amino acids: CASTPGTGGSNTEAFF. The CDR3 nucleotides read TGTGCCAGTACACCCGGGACAGGGGGTTCGAACACTGAAGCTTTCTTT.

As regards this clonotype: A much larger clone lies one base from this, so it may be a read error. The chain couples TRBV6-5 to TRBJ1-4, with D possibly being TRBD1 (5 bases). The CDR3 is made up of 13 amino acids. V was shortened by 8 bases and J by 3 bases, with 10 bases between the two germline ends. Germline assignment: CDR1 MNHEY and CDR2 SVGAGI. The CDR3 region is CASGRQSNEKLFF. The CDR3 DNA follows: TGTGCCAGCGGACGACAGTCTAATGAAAAACTGTTTTTT.

This clonotype was seen just once. The chain joins TRBV5-5 to TRBJ1-6, with 9 bases that match TRBD1. This CDR3 spans 16 amino acids. Germline CDR1 reads SGHKS; CDR2 reads YYEKEE (reference sequence). V was pared by 4 bases and J by 8 bases, with 10 bases of the junction left unmatched. The CDR3 loop reads CASSHTGTGPDSPLHF. The CDR3 coding sequence is TGTGCCAGCAGCCATACCGGGACAGGGCCAGATTCACCCCTCCACTTT. Supplemented by reference TRBV5-5 and TRBJ1-6, the full variable domain reads DAGVTQSPTHLIKTRGQQVTLRCSPISGHKSVSWYQQVLGQGPQFIFQYYEKEERGRGNFPDRFSARQFPNYSSELNVNALLLGDSALYLCASSHTGTGPDSPLHFGNGTRLTVT.

This clonotype was recorded at least ten times. This chain links TRBV6-1 with TRBJ1-4, with 7 bases identical to TRBD1. Germline V lookup: CDR1 MNHNS, CDR2 SASEGT. The V and J ends lost 1 base and 7 bases, in that order; junction bases with no gene match: 12. The CDR3 is made up of 17 amino acids. CDR3 region: CASSEGQGGLGVEKLFF. The CDR3 DNA follows: TGTGCCAGCAGTGAAGGCCAGGGGGGGTTAGGGGTTGAAAAACTGTTTTTT.

The rearrangement uses TRBV7-9 and TRBJ2-5, with 13 bases fitting TRBD2. Trimming cost V 2 bases and J 5 bases; bases outside gene matches: 8. Germline V lookup: CDR1 SEHNR, CDR2 FQNEAQ (reference sequence). The CDR3 totals 17 residues. The CDR3 is CASSLYPRTSGSETQYF. The CDR3 region has the DNA TGTGCCAGCAGCTTATACCCCCGGACTAGCGGGAGTGAGACCCAGTACTTC.

J is TRBJ2-7 and V is TRBV19, with 8 bases aligning to TRBD1. The germline V gene has CDR1 LNHDA and CDR2 SQIVND (reference sequence). With V trimmed by 2 bases and J by 5 bases, 14 bases remained unmatched. CDR3 size: 17 residues. The CDR3 DNA sequence: TGTGCCAGTAGTATACAGGGGGCCGGGACAGGTATCCACGAGCAGTACTTC. Amino acids: CASSIQGAGTGIHEQYF.

Judged by abundance, this clonotype is medium-sized. The J gene is TRBJ1-2, the V gene TRBV13; 7 bases are shared with TRBD1. The germline V gene has CDR1 PRHDT and CDR2 FYEKMQ (reference sequence). The CDR3 runs to 17 residues. V trimming: 5 bases; J trimming: 6 bases; junction bases outside the gene matches: 18. The CDR3 sequence: CASSGATGTDNRHGYTF. The CDR3 nucleotides are TGTGCCAGCAGCGGGGCCACCGGGACAGATAATCGCCATGGCTACACCTTC.

This chain connects TRBV25-1 to TRBJ2-2; no definite D call. This CDR3 has 16 residues. The germline gives CDR1 MGHDK, CDR2 SYGVNS. The V end lost 1 base, the J end lost 0 bases, and 9 bases lay between the germline ends. The CDR3 spells CASSESRITNTGELFF. The CDR3 DNA reads TGTGCCAGCAGTGAATCCCGTATCACGAACACCGGGGAGCTGTTTTTT.

This clonotype has a handful of counts. CDR3 amino acids: CASSLGTGATEAFF. In nucleotides, the CDR3 is TGTGCCAGCAGCTTAGGGACAGGGGCCACTGAAGCTTTCTTT. The chain links TRBV11-3 to TRBJ1-1; 9 bases match TRBD1. Germline V gene sequence: CDR1 SGHNT, CDR2 YENEEA. Trimming removed 1 base from V and 4 bases from J; junction bases left unmatched: 1. The CDR3 sequence is 14 residues long.

This clonotype showed up just once. The chain employs TRBV29-1 and TRBJ2-7, with 9 bases aligning to TRBD1. This CDR3 comprises 11 residues. The junction had 4 bases not matched to a gene; V was cut back by 7 bases and J by 6 bases. Germline V CDR1 and CDR2: SQVTM, ANQGSEA. CDR3 nucleotides: TGCAGCGCGGGACAGGGCGGCGAGCAGTACTTC. The encoded protein is CSAGQGGEQYF.

This clonotype is categorized as medium-sized (0.01 to 0.1%). The gene calls are TRBV30 and TRBJ1-4; D is possibly TRBD1 (6 bases). In germline, CDR1 is GTSNPN, CDR2 SVGIG (reference sequence). The CDR3 extends over 15 amino acids. Trimming removed 0 bases at V and 4 bases at J, with 12 bases between. The CDR3 coding sequence is TGTGCCTGGAGTGTAAATACAGGGATTAATGAAAAACTGTTTTTT. It yields the protein CAWSVNTGINEKLFF. The full variable domain, rest sourced from reference TRBV30 and TRBJ1-4, is SQTIHQWPATLVQPVGSPLSLECTVEGTSNPNLYWYRQAAGRGLQLLFYSVGIGQISSEVPQNLSASRPQDRQFILSSKKLLLSDSGFYLCAWSVNTGINEKLFFGSGTQLSVL.

Worth noting for this clonotype: This may be a read error: a much more frequent sequence differs by one nucleotide. The chain couples TRBV7-2 to TRBJ2-1; unclear D gene. This CDR3 region has 13 residues. Germline values: CDR1 SGHTA, CDR2 FQGNSA. In nucleotides, the CDR3 is TGTGCCAGCAGCTTAGGCGGAAACAATAAGCAGTTCTTC. Its translation: CASSLGGNNKQFF.

Judged by abundance, this clonotype is medium-sized. V usage is TRBV6-2 or TRBV6-3 and J usage is TRBJ2-1, with 14 bases lining up with TRBD2. The germline gives CDR1 MNHEY, CDR2 SVGEGT. The ends lost 4 bases at V and 2 bases at J; junction bases unmatched: 4. This CDR3 has 17 residues. The CDR3 nucleotides read TGTGCCAGCAGTTCCACGACTAGCGGGAGGGCCTACAATGAGCAGTTCTTC. It encodes CASSSTTSGRAYNEQFF.

Sample share makes this clonotype medium-sized. The chain recombines TRBV27 with TRBJ2-7; 10 bases match TRBD2. The CDR3 loop spans 15 amino acids. Germline CDR1 and CDR2: MNHEY and SMNVEV (reference sequence). V was clipped by 5 bases and J by 0 bases; unmatched bases: 4. The DNA of the CDR3 is TGTGCCAGCAGTCCCAGACTAGCGGGCTCCTACGAGCAGTACTTC. It codes for CASSPRLAGSYEQYF.

This clonotype has only a few counts. The V and J genes are TRBV5-8 and TRBJ2-2; 7 positions agree with TRBD2. The CDR3 is 16 residues long. Germline V gene lookup returns CDR1 SGHTS and CDR2 YDEGEE. V lost 0 bases, J lost 6 bases, and 8 bases stayed unmatched. The CDR3 DNA reads as TGTGCCAGCAGCTTGGAGGCAGGGAGGGGATCCGGGGAGCTGTTTTTT. Residues: CASSLEAGRGSGELFF.

The table lists this clonotype with many counts. This rearrangement joins TRBV12-3 or TRBV12-4 to TRBJ1-2; D not certain. V was clipped by 2 bases and J by 0 bases, with 7 bases between them. The CDR3 consists of 14 residues. This chain's CDR3 is CASSLSVSNYGYTF. CDR3 coding DNA: TGTGCCAGCAGTTTAAGCGTATCTAACTATGGCTACACCTTC.

Of note for this clonotype: A read error is possible here, since a much larger clone lies one base away. This chain joins TRBV27 and TRBJ2-1, with 7 bases matching TRBD2. Germline CDR1 and CDR2: MNHEY and SMNVEV (reference sequence). The CDR3 loop spans 11 amino acids. CDR3 in amino acids: CASGLGNKQFF. The CDR3 DNA sequence: TGTGCCAGCGGACTAGGCAATAAGCAGTTCTTC.

This clonotype was seen a handful of times. The chain recombines TRBV4-1 with TRBJ2-7; the D is unclear. This CDR3 is 15 amino acids long. CDR1 and CDR2 from the germline V gene are MGHRA and YSYEKL. Trimming removed 1 base at V and 0 bases at J, with 10 bases between. CDR3 amino acids: CASSQGLISSYEQYF. The CDR3 DNA is TGCGCCAGCAGCCAAGGTCTGATAAGCTCCTACGAGCAGTACTTC.